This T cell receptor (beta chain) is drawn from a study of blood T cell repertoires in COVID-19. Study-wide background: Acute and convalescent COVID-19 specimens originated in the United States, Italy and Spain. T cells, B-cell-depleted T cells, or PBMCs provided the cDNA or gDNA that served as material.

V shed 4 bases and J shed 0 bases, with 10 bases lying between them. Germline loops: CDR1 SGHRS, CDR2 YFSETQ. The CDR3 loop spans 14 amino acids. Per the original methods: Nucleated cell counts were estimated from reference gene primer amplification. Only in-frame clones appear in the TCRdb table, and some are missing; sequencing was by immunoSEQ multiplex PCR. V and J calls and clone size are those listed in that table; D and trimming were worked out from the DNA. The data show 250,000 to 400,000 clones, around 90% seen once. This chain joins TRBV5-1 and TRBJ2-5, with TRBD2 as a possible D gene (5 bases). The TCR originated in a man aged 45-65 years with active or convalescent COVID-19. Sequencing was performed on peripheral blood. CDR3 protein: CASSGWENQETQYF. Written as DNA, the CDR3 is TGCGCCAGCAGCGGGTGGGAGAACCAAGAGACCCAGTACTTC.